The T cell receptor (beta chain) described here comes from a study of cytomegalovirus exposure and HLA in healthy donors. Study results and caveats: The study flagged approximately 180 TCR beta chains as cytomegalovirus-associated.

Trimming pared 8 bases from V and 1 base from J, leaving 13 bases between. CDR3 length equals 14 residues. Germline loops: CDR1 MNHNS, CDR2 SASEGT. Healthy bone marrow donors made up the donor group. With 60 Vbeta and 13 Jbeta primers, the PCR was carried out. Original data processing: There were tens of millions of unique TCR beta chains by a later count, and about 11 million of them were shared. Profiled with immunoSEQ multiplex PCR; TCRdb holds only in-frame clones, not every one. That table is the source of V, J and clone size, and D and trimming were worked out from the DNA. The repertoire holds around 120,000 clones, with roughly three quarters as singletons. As regards this clone: What it recognizes is unknown.

This sequence originates from a middle-aged woman in good health and CMV-seronegative. The chain recombines TRBV6-1 with TRBJ2-3, with a possible D match to TRBD2 (6 bases). The specimen sequenced was PBMCs. The CDR3 loop is CASGGLYGTDTQYF. The CDR3 DNA is TGTGCCAGCGGAGGGCTGTACGGCACAGATACGCAGTATTTT.